This TCR beta chain derives from a study of blood T cell repertoires in COVID-19. TCRdb keeps only in-frame clones here, not all; method: immunoSEQ multiplex PCR. Found here are under 250,000 clones, around 80% of them singletons; the top ten hold roughly 5%. V lost 4 bases to trimming and J lost 4 bases; unmatched junction nucleotides: 7. The CDR3 is 17 residues long. Germline values: CDR1 MGHDK, CDR2 SYGVNS. The V call is TRBV25-1, the J call TRBJ2-6; TRBD1 aligns across 10 bases. Sample: peripheral blood. The receptor was isolated from a human donor in a cohort sampled during active COVID-19. Here the CDR3 reads CASSAPGQGYGANVLTF. The CDR3 DNA is TGTGCCAGCAGTGCCCCGGGACAGGGGTACGGGGCCAACGTCCTGACTTTC.